This T cell receptor beta chain is from a study of T cells in Graves' hyperthyroidism and ophthalmopathy (dated by TCRdb to the late 2010s). Looking at the study overall: Peripheral blood samples were taken at initial diagnosis, before any treatment was given. The paper describes TCR Vbeta CDR3 sequencing of around 130 peripheral blood samples, made up of approximately 40 ophthalmopathy patients, around 73 hyperthyroidism patients and 17 progressor patients. The roughly 90 discovery patients were divided at random into training and test sets in a 7:3 ratio. Whether ophthalmopathy could be predicted prospectively was tested in an independent validation cohort made up of fewer than 20 hyperthyroidism patients plus 17 patients who later progressed to ophthalmopathy. In addition, the study compared T-cell repertoires in thyroid tissue and in blood from about 6 Graves' hyperthyroidism patients. After blood sampling, hyperthyroidism patients were treated with methimazole at a starting dose of 30 mg daily, and ophthalmopathy patients were treated with high-dose intravenous methylprednisolone. To identify TCR V-J signatures that set the groups apart, the researchers used a discovery cohort of about a hundred patients, made up of under 45 with Graves' ophthalmopathy and some 58 with stable Graves' hyperthyroidism. The paper's findings and limits, for the study overall: Most expanded thyroid clonotypes (frequency above 0.001) were also detected in blood, suggesting blood repertoires may reflect thyroid immune responses. No statistical method was used to set the sample size in advance, and investigators knew the group allocation. In validation, the model predicted progression to ophthalmopathy with around 71% sensitivity and about 73% specificity, a median of about six months before onset. A 13 V-J signature model separated ophthalmopathy from stable hyperthyroidism, with 87.88% sensitivity and roughly 81% specificity in cross-validation and 80%/75% in testing.

Ophthalmopathy patients had moderately to severely active disease, with a Clinical Activity Score of 3 or more, a NOSPECS grade of 4 or more, and a disease duration of less than 3 months. Patients with uncontrolled infections, other autoimmune diseases, pregnancy or lactation were excluded. Diagnoses were based on clinical symptoms, serum thyroxine and TRAb, thyroid ultrasound and orbital computed tomography. PBMCs were separated from roughly 10 ml of fresh peripheral blood using Ficoll-Paque density gradient centrifugation. Total RNA was extracted with Trizol reagent, and quality was checked on an Agilent 2100 Bioanalyzer. V loses 4 bases at its end and J loses 2 bases; junction bases beyond the gene matches: 5. The CDR3 has 14 amino acids, counting the end cysteine and phenylalanine. Left in the record is the CDR3 DNA by itself, 42 bases read in frame from the first base. The TCR beta CDR3 regions were amplified from the RNA transcripts. The TCR CDR3 was subjected to a first round of RT-PCR using the HTBI primer set and the Qiagen OneStep RT-PCR kit. A second multiplex PCR round built the libraries, followed by size selection and purification. Libraries were sequenced paired-end with 100 bp reads on an Illumina HiSeq2000. On the authors' methods: SOAPnuke was used to process the raw data, throwing out any read that contained adapters or uncalled bases, had a mean Phred below 15, or lacked an exact constant-primer or identifier match. High-quality paired reads were merged with COPE v1.2.5, and unique nucleotide sequences were defined as clonotypes. MiTCR v1.1 was used to align clonotypes to the IMGT TRBV, TRBD and TRBJ reference segments. Only V-J combinations with frequency above 0.0001, covering 99.2% of repertoires, were analysed. A TCS score was defined as the ratio of F50 (clonal expansion) to E x V (chaos), with BLOSUM62-based TCRdist applied between CDR3 peptides within each V-J. Welch's t-statistics and random forest reduced 500 to 650 V-J features to fewer than 15, which were used in a naive Bayes classifier (R e1071). TCRdb passed the public sequencing reads through fastp at Q25 and MiXCR, retaining productive beta sequences. Rows with a matching CDR3 protein are joined into one entry that keeps the most common DNA and genes. It is TCRdb's table, rather than the study itself, that gives the V and J calls and clone size. The sample records some 490,000 distinct CDR3 sequences, less than 25% of which are singletons. 45% to 55% of the sample rests with the top ten.

As concerns this clonotype: The target of this receptor is not known. Base-call qualities are not available, and no considerably larger clone is one nucleotide away.

Recombination joined TRBV12-3 or TRBV12-4 with TRBJ2-7; TRBD1 matches 7 bases in the middle. Sequencing was carried out using blood. The source is a woman in her sixties or seventies with Graves' ophthalmopathy. The base sequence is TGTGCCAGCAGTTCAGGGGGAGCAACCTACGAGCAGTACTTC. Translated, it gives CASSSGGATYEQYF.